The present T cell receptor (beta chain) was sequenced within a study of siplizumab effects on memory and regulatory T cells. A 37°C coculture lasting 6 days was applied to the mixed lymphocyte reaction cells. This clone was detected a few times. Antigen specificity is unknown. Produced via immunoSEQ multiplex PCR; TCRdb's table is partial and in-frame only. Altogether around 9,000 clones are present, around 40% being singletons, with the ten largest covering around 8.6%. The CDR3 extends over 14 amino acids. Germline V gives CDR1 KGHSH, CDR2 LQKENI. The V end was cut by 6 bases, the J end by 3 bases, with 14 bases between. General study results and limits: Mean Treg-derived proportions of mappable alloreactive CD4+ clones were approximately 69% for siplizumab and roughly 30% for controls. Left unconfirmed was the suppressive function of proliferating Tregs from siplizumab cultures. Naive T cells appeared more varied than memory cells and looked like key alloresponse contributors. Sequences below about 10^-5 frequency were poorly captured, limiting mapping of alloreactive clones.

V and J are TRBV18 and TRBJ1-1; tentatively, D is TRBD1 (5 bases). Source material: CFSE-low (dividing) CD4+ T cells sorted from an allogeneic mixed lymphocyte reaction. This clonotype was sampled from a human donor in good health; the cells came from an allogeneic mixed lymphocyte reaction. The CDR3 region is CASSGVVADTEAFF. The CDR3 nucleotides are TGTGCCAGCTCGGGGGTGGTTGCGGACACTGAAGCTTTCTTT.